This record looks at one T cell receptor beta chain sequence and its context. Its cognate antigen is unknown. The PCR had 60 Vbeta and 13 Jbeta primers. Repertoires were generated with immunoSEQ multiplex PCR, while TCRdb's copy carries only in-frame clones and drops some. In the table there are about 140,000 clones, 80% of which are singletons. The sample originates from a study of cytomegalovirus exposure and HLA in healthy donors. Turning to the study itself: Among 150 million to 200 million T cells, an earlier analysis found approximately 110 million unique TCR beta sequences.

Whole-study findings and limits: In a later analysis, productive TCRs from donors in an Asian-associated ancestry cluster reportedly carried fewer N-insertions than the cohort mean.

This CDR3 spans 18 amino acids. Trimming took 8 bases from V and 3 from J; bases not matched to a gene: 17. From germline, CDR1 is MDHEN and CDR2 SYDVKM. This sequence was found in a woman in her thirties or forties in good health and CMV-seronegative. Sequenced sample: PBMCs. The chain joins TRBV28 to TRBJ2-2; 8 bases are shared with TRBD2. For the CDR3, the DNA is TGTGCCAGCGGACCCAGAACCGGGAGGGCCCGTGACACCGGGGAGCTGTTTTTT. This encodes CASGPRTGRARDTGELFF.